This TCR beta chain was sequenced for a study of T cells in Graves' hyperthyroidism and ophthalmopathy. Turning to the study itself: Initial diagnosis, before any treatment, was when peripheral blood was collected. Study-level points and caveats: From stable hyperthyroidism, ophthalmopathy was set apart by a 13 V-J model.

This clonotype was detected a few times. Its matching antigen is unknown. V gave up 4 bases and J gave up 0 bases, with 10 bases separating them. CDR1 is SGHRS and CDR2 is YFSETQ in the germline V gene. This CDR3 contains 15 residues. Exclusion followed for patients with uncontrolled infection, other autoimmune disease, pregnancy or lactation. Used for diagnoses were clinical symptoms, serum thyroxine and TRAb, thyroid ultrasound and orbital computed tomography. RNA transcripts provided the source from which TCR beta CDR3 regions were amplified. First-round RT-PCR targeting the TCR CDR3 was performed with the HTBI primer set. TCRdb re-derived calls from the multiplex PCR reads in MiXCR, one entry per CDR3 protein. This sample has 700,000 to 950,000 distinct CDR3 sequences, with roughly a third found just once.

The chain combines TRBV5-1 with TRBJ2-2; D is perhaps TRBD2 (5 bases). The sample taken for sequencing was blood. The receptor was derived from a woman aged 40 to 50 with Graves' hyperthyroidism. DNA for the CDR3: TGCGCCAGCAGCCACTGGCGGGCGAACACCGGGGAGCTGTTTTTT. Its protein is CASSHWRANTGELFF.